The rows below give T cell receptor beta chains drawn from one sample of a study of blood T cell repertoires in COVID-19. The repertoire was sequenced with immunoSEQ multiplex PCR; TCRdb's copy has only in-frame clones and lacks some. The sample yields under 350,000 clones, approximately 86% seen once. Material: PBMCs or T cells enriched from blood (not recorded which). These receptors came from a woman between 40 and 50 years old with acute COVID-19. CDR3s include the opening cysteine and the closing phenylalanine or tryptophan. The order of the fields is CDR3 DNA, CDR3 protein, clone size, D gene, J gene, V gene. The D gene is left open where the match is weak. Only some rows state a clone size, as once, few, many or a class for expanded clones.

CDR3nt: TGTGCCAGCAGCTTAAGGGGACAGGACAATTCACCCCTCCACTTT
CDR3aa: CASSLRGQDNSPLHF
abundance: NA
d_gene: TRBD1
j_gene: TRBJ1-6
v_gene: TRBV7-2

CDR3nt: TGTGCCAGCAGCCCCAGCGGGAGCTCCTACAATGAGCAGTTCTTC
CDR3aa: CASSPSGSSYNEQFF
abundance: once
d_gene: TRBD2
j_gene: TRBJ2-1
v_gene: TRBV5-4

CDR3nt: TGTGCCAGCAGCTTCCTTACAGGGAGCTACACCTTC
CDR3aa: CASSFLTGSYTF
abundance: NA
d_gene: NA
j_gene: TRBJ1-2
v_gene: TRBV5-4

CDR3nt: TGTGCCAGCAGTCTTTCTGGGGCCAACGTCCTGACTTTC
CDR3aa: CASSLSGANVLTF
abundance: once
d_gene: NA
j_gene: TRBJ2-6
v_gene: TRBV27

CDR3nt: TGTGCCAGTGCCACGGACAGGAACCAAGAGACCCAGTACTTC
CDR3aa: CASATDRNQETQYF
abundance: NA
d_gene: TRBD1
j_gene: TRBJ2-5
v_gene: TRBV19

CDR3nt: TGTGCCAGCTCACCCGGGACAGGGGTTAATGGGGCCAACGTCCTGACTTTC
CDR3aa: CASSPGTGVNGANVLTF
abundance: NA
d_gene: TRBD1
j_gene: TRBJ2-6
v_gene: TRBV18

CDR3nt: TGCGCCAGCAGCCAAGGGACAAGCCGCGGGGACACTGAAGCTTTCTTT
CDR3aa: CASSQGTSRGDTEAFF
abundance: NA
d_gene: NA
j_gene: TRBJ1-1
v_gene: TRBV4-3

CDR3nt: TGTGCCAGCAGCGTAGGACAGGCGAGCTCCTACGAGCAGTACTTC
CDR3aa: CASSVGQASSYEQYF
abundance: NA
d_gene: TRBD1
j_gene: TRBJ2-7
v_gene: TRBV7-2

CDR3nt: TGTGCCAGCAGCTTAGCGACCCATGGGCGGGCTGAGGTCCCCTCCTACGAGCAGTACTTC
CDR3aa: CASSLATHGRAEVPSYEQYF
abundance: NA
d_gene: NA
j_gene: TRBJ2-7
v_gene: TRBV11-3

CDR3nt: TGTGCCAGCAGCTTAGAGGACAGCGTCCCGACCCAGTACTTC
CDR3aa: CASSLEDSVPTQYF
abundance: NA
d_gene: NA
j_gene: TRBJ2-5
v_gene: TRBV7-6

CDR3nt: TGTGCCAGCAGTTACTCTGGGACAACCACCTACGAGCAGTACTTC
CDR3aa: CASSYSGTTTYEQYF
abundance: NA
d_gene: NA
j_gene: TRBJ2-7
v_gene: TRBV6-2/TRBV6-3

CDR3nt: TGTGCCAGCAGTTTAGATCCCGGGGACACCACCAGGAACGAGCAGTACTTC
CDR3aa: CASSLDPGDTTRNEQYF
abundance: NA
d_gene: NA
j_gene: TRBJ2-7
v_gene: TRBV28

CDR3nt: TGCGCCAGCAGTTCTAAAGGGACAGGGATGCCCTACGAGCAGTACTTC
CDR3aa: CASSSKGTGMPYEQYF
abundance: NA
d_gene: TRBD1
j_gene: TRBJ2-7
v_gene: TRBV5-1

CDR3nt: TGCGCCACCCAGAGGGTAGCGGGAGGGAGTGAGCAGTTCTTC
CDR3aa: CATQRVAGGSEQFF
abundance: NA
d_gene: TRBD2
j_gene: TRBJ2-1
v_gene: TRBV4-1

CDR3nt: TGTGCCAGCAGTCAGAGCGGGAGGGGGCAAGAGACCCAGTACTTC
CDR3aa: CASSQSGRGQETQYF
abundance: NA
d_gene: TRBD2
j_gene: TRBJ2-5
v_gene: TRBV28

CDR3nt: TGTGCCAGCAGCCTCCGGACAGGTGGGAATGAAAAACTGTTTTTT
CDR3aa: CASSLRTGGNEKLFF
abundance: NA
d_gene: TRBD1
j_gene: TRBJ1-4
v_gene: TRBV7-2

CDR3nt: TGCAGTGCTAGTAGTCAGGCTGTACGGTTCTATGAGCAGTTCTTC
CDR3aa: CSASSQAVRFYEQFF
abundance: NA
d_gene: NA
j_gene: TRBJ2-1
v_gene: TRBV20-1

CDR3nt: TGTGCCAGTACAAGGGGGAGAAACACTGAAGCTTTCTTT
CDR3aa: CASTRGRNTEAFF
abundance: NA
d_gene: NA
j_gene: TRBJ1-1
v_gene: TRBV7-9

CDR3nt: TGTGCCAGCAGCTTGTCCGGGGCGGCGGGACAGCCCCAGCATTTT
CDR3aa: CASSLSGAAGQPQHF
abundance: NA
d_gene: NA
j_gene: TRBJ1-5
v_gene: TRBV5-8

CDR3nt: TGTGCCAGTAGCAGGACGACAGGGGATCCCTACAATGAGCAGTTCTTC
CDR3aa: CASSRTTGDPYNEQFF
abundance: NA
d_gene: TRBD1
j_gene: TRBJ2-1
v_gene: TRBV19

CDR3nt: TGTGCCAGCAGCGTACGGGGGACTAGCGGGGGTAATGAGCAGTTCTTC
CDR3aa: CASSVRGTSGGNEQFF
abundance: NA
d_gene: TRBD2
j_gene: TRBJ2-1
v_gene: TRBV9

CDR3nt: TGTGCCAGCAGCGTAGACAGTTACGGCAGCTATGGCTACACCTTC
CDR3aa: CASSVDSYGSYGYTF
abundance: NA
d_gene: NA
j_gene: TRBJ1-2
v_gene: TRBV5-4

CDR3nt: TGTGCCAGCAGTCCCCAGGGCGATGAGCAGTTCTTC
CDR3aa: CASSPQGDEQFF
abundance: once
d_gene: NA
j_gene: TRBJ2-1
v_gene: TRBV27

CDR3nt: TGTGCCACCAGCAGGTGGGGACAGGGGATAGAAATTCAGTACTTC
CDR3aa: CATSRWGQGIEIQYF
abundance: NA
d_gene: TRBD1
j_gene: TRBJ2-4
v_gene: TRBV15

CDR3nt: TGTGCCAGCAGTTTTTCGGAGGGGTATGGCTACACCTTC
CDR3aa: CASSFSEGYGYTF
abundance: NA
d_gene: NA
j_gene: TRBJ1-2
v_gene: TRBV27

CDR3nt: TGTGCCACCAGGGCAGGGATTTCGGGCACCGGGGAGCTGTTTTTT
CDR3aa: CATRAGISGTGELFF
abundance: NA
d_gene: NA
j_gene: TRBJ2-2
v_gene: TRBV24-1

CDR3nt: TGTGCCAGCAGGGGATACAGGGCCAATCAGCCCCAGCATTTT
CDR3aa: CASRGYRANQPQHF
abundance: NA
d_gene: NA
j_gene: TRBJ1-5
v_gene: TRBV28

CDR3nt: TGTGCCAGCAGTTACTCCCGGGACAGGGGATCCTACGAGCAGTACTTC
CDR3aa: CASSYSRDRGSYEQYF
abundance: NA
d_gene: TRBD1
j_gene: TRBJ2-7
v_gene: TRBV6-5

CDR3nt: TGTGCCAGCAGCGCACAGACAGGGTCCGGGGAGCTGTTTTTT
CDR3aa: CASSAQTGSGELFF
abundance: NA
d_gene: TRBD1
j_gene: TRBJ2-2
v_gene: TRBV11-2

CDR3nt: TGTGCCAGCTCACCTACGACAGCCTATGGCTACACCTTC
CDR3aa: CASSPTTAYGYTF
abundance: NA
d_gene: NA
j_gene: TRBJ1-2
v_gene: TRBV18

CDR3nt: TGTGCCAGCAGCTTGCGGGGGGGTGTAGATACGCAGTATTTT
CDR3aa: CASSLRGGVDTQYF
abundance: NA
d_gene: TRBD2
j_gene: TRBJ2-3
v_gene: TRBV5-4

CDR3nt: TGTGCCAGTAGTATTGGAGACAGGCCGACTGAAGCTTTCTTT
CDR3aa: CASSIGDRPTEAFF
abundance: NA
d_gene: NA
j_gene: TRBJ1-1
v_gene: TRBV19

CDR3nt: TGTGCCACCAGTGATGCCCGACAGGGTGATACCGGGGAGCTGTTTTTT
CDR3aa: CATSDARQGDTGELFF
abundance: few
d_gene: TRBD1
j_gene: TRBJ2-2
v_gene: TRBV24-1

CDR3nt: TGTGCCAGCAGCGTAGAGGCAGGGCTCATGAACACTGAAGCTTTCTTT
CDR3aa: CASSVEAGLMNTEAFF
abundance: NA
d_gene: NA
j_gene: TRBJ1-1
v_gene: TRBV9

CDR3nt: TGTGCCATCAGTGAGTCTGGCAGGATAAATGAGCAGTTCTTC
CDR3aa: CAISESGRINEQFF
abundance: NA
d_gene: NA
j_gene: TRBJ2-1
v_gene: TRBV10-3

CDR3nt: TGTGCCAGCAGCCAAGGTGGGACAGCCAGAGCGGGAGGGTCTCAGTTCTTC
CDR3aa: CASSQGGTARAGGSQFF
abundance: few
d_gene: TRBD2
j_gene: TRBJ2-1
v_gene: TRBV14

CDR3nt: TGCAGCGGGGACATTGATGAGACCCAGTACTTC
CDR3aa: CSGDIDETQYF
abundance: NA
d_gene: NA
j_gene: TRBJ2-5
v_gene: TRBV29-1

CDR3nt: TGCGCCAGCAGCCAAGATCTAGCGGTTTCCTACGAGCAGTACTTC
CDR3aa: CASSQDLAVSYEQYF
abundance: NA
d_gene: TRBD2
j_gene: TRBJ2-7
v_gene: TRBV4-3

CDR3nt: TGTGCCAGCAGCTTACCGACCGGGACAGGGGGGACGAATGAGCAGTTCTTC
CDR3aa: CASSLPTGTGGTNEQFF
abundance: once
d_gene: TRBD1
j_gene: TRBJ2-1
v_gene: TRBV7-9

CDR3nt: TGTGCCAGCAAAGCCTCCACAGGGCCCGGTGGGACCCAGCATTTT
CDR3aa: CASKASTGPGGTQHF
abundance: NA
d_gene: NA
j_gene: TRBJ1-5
v_gene: TRBV6-5

CDR3nt: TGTGCCAGCAGCGACACCGGCTCTGGGGCCAACGTCCTGACTTTC
CDR3aa: CASSDTGSGANVLTF
abundance: NA
d_gene: NA
j_gene: TRBJ2-6
v_gene: TRBV3-1/TRBV3-2

CDR3nt: TGTGCCAGCAGTAAACTAGAACAGACAGATACGCAGTATTTT
CDR3aa: CASSKLEQTDTQYF
abundance: NA
d_gene: NA
j_gene: TRBJ2-3
v_gene: TRBV25-1

CDR3nt: TGTGCCAGCAGTTCAAATACCGGGACAAACGCCTACGAGCAGTACTTC
CDR3aa: CASSSNTGTNAYEQYF
abundance: NA
d_gene: NA
j_gene: TRBJ2-7
v_gene: TRBV6-5

CDR3nt: TGTGCCAGCAGCAGGGACAGGTCAAACCAGCCCCAGCATTTT
CDR3aa: CASSRDRSNQPQHF
abundance: NA
d_gene: TRBD1
j_gene: TRBJ1-5
v_gene: TRBV5-5

CDR3nt: TGTGCCAGCATGCTCCGGGGGGGCCCAGAGACCCAGTACTTC
CDR3aa: CASMLRGGPETQYF
abundance: NA
d_gene: TRBD2
j_gene: TRBJ2-5
v_gene: TRBV5-4

CDR3nt: TGTGCCAGCAGTTTATCGGCAGGGTTTAGACAGCCCCAGCATTTT
CDR3aa: CASSLSAGFRQPQHF
abundance: NA
d_gene: NA
j_gene: TRBJ1-5
v_gene: TRBV28

CDR3nt: TGTGCCAGCAGCCATGAGGGGACAGGGAACTTCTATGGCTACACCTTC
CDR3aa: CASSHEGTGNFYGYTF
abundance: few
d_gene: TRBD1
j_gene: TRBJ1-2
v_gene: TRBV3-1/TRBV3-2

CDR3nt: TGTGCCAGTAGAAAGACAGCTCACTCGGGCACAGATACGCAGTATTTT
CDR3aa: CASRKTAHSGTDTQYF
abundance: once
d_gene: NA
j_gene: TRBJ2-3
v_gene: TRBV19

CDR3nt: TGTGCCAGCAGCGACGGGGGGGATACGCAGTATTTT
CDR3aa: CASSDGGDTQYF
abundance: NA
d_gene: TRBD2
j_gene: TRBJ2-3
v_gene: TRBV7-3

CDR3nt: TGTGCCAGCAGCTCTCCATGGCTAGCGGGATATGAGCAGTTCTTC
CDR3aa: CASSSPWLAGYEQFF
abundance: NA
d_gene: TRBD2
j_gene: TRBJ2-1
v_gene: TRBV7-2

CDR3nt: TGTGCCAGCAATGGACAGAGCGGACAGCCCCAGCATTTT
CDR3aa: CASNGQSGQPQHF
abundance: NA
d_gene: NA
j_gene: TRBJ1-5
v_gene: TRBV2

CDR3nt: TGTGCCGCGACAGGGGGGGACTATGGCTACACCTTC
CDR3aa: CAATGGDYGYTF
abundance: NA
d_gene: TRBD1
j_gene: TRBJ1-2
v_gene: TRBV4-2

CDR3nt: TGTGCCAGCAGTTTATGGGCAGGGGGATATGAAAAACTGTTTTTT
CDR3aa: CASSLWAGGYEKLFF
abundance: NA
d_gene: TRBD1
j_gene: TRBJ1-4
v_gene: TRBV27

CDR3nt: TGTGCCAGCAGCCGTTTGGGTGGGAGTCAGCCCCAGCATTTT
CDR3aa: CASSRLGGSQPQHF
abundance: NA
d_gene: NA
j_gene: TRBJ1-5
v_gene: TRBV28